This T cell receptor (beta chain) came from a study of blood T cells in healthy people across ages. There are a few counts of this clonotype. Through a sample-barcoded 5' primer and a J-beta primer mix, a second PCR was run for about 6 to 12 cycles. From the 5' RACE reads, TCRdb called clonotypes with MiXCR, one entry per CDR3 protein. This table holds 1.5 million to 2 million distinct CDR3 sequences, around 48% found once. Germline V gene sequence: CDR1 DFQATT, CDR2 SNEGSKA (reference sequence). V lost 0 bases, J lost 2 bases, and 12 bases lay in between. The CDR3 loop spans 15 amino acids. Specimen: blood. The clonotype was recovered from a woman between 40 and 50 years old in good health. The gene calls are TRBV20-1 and TRBJ2-3, with D unresolved. CDR3 amino acids: CSARDPIGTTDTQYF. The CDR3 region has the DNA TGCAGTGCTAGAGATCCCATAGGTACCACAGATACGCAGTATTTT.